This TCR beta chain was profiled in a study of T cells in Graves' hyperthyroidism and ophthalmopathy. Note on this clonotype: Its antigen is unknown.

Per the germline V gene, CDR1 is MNHNS and CDR2 is SASEGT. V shed 6 bases, J shed 6 bases, and the junction held 4 bases outside the gene matches. This CDR3 spans 12 amino acids. Authors of the study amplified TCR beta CDR3 regions from RNA transcripts. When the TCR CDR3 underwent first-round RT-PCR, the HTBI primer set was used. TCRdb called the multiplex PCR reads again in MiXCR, with one record for every CDR3 protein. The sample has 400,000 to 600,000 distinct CDR3 sequences; around 20% are singletons. Patients counted as stable if ophthalmopathy did not develop within 18 months. Study findings and constraints: Median prediction lead before ophthalmopathy onset was 5 to 7.5 months with the model. Blood also held most thyroid clonotypes expanded beyond 0.001.

The sample was blood. The V call is TRBV6-1, the J call TRBJ1-2; 7 bases match TRBD1. The sequence derives from a man younger than 35 with Graves' hyperthyroidism. CDR3 bases: TGTGCCAGCAGCCGACAGGGTGATGGCTACACCTTC. This sequence encodes CASSRQGDGYTF.